The rows below give T cell receptor beta chains drawn from one sample of a study of cytomegalovirus exposure and HLA in healthy donors. Libraries were prepared by immunoSEQ multiplex PCR; TCRdb keeps only in-frame clonotypes and omits some of them. The data hold over 150,000 clones, with 65% to 70% observed a single time. Source material: PBMCs. Receptors originate from a young woman in good health and CMV-seropositive. Each CDR3 is given with its conserved first and last residue.

CATTSDRDAYGYTF,TRBV19,TRBJ1-2,14
CASSPYYGYTF,TRBV7-2,TRBJ1-2,11
CASSQGLLRETQYF,TRBV14,TRBJ2-5,14
CASSPPGPEAFF,TRBV9,TRBJ1-1,12
CASSQVRAEKRGYYTGELFF,TRBV4-1,TRBJ2-2,20
CASSFTITSGSRYNEQFF,TRBV7-8,TRBJ2-1,18
CASSPQTGANYGYTF,TRBV7-9,TRBJ1-2,15
CAWSLGAGGELFF,TRBV30,TRBJ2-2,13
CASSLSTGWEQYF,TRBV7-3,TRBJ2-7,13
CASSYPTAYSYNEQFF,TRBV7-9,TRBJ2-1,16
CASMRQLNQPQHF,TRBV6-1,TRBJ1-5,13
CASSPGTATGELFF,TRBV7-6,TRBJ2-2,14
CASRDAGGPGNEQFF,TRBV6-5,TRBJ2-1,15
CAWSVPGTGELFF,TRBV30,TRBJ2-2,13
CASSVATSGSTDTQYF,TRBV9,TRBJ2-3,16
CASSSRLGDPDTQYF,TRBV7-3,TRBJ2-3,15
CASSYSMGQGNYGYTF,TRBV6-5,TRBJ1-2,16
CASSYTGTGDPEAFF,TRBV6-5,TRBJ1-1,15
CASSQTRSGTDTQYF,TRBV4-1,TRBJ2-3,15
CASSEDGGRGEKLFF,TRBV6-1,TRBJ1-4,15
CASSTPSGKNTEAFF,TRBV6-5,TRBJ1-1,15
CASSPGETQYF,TRBV7-3,TRBJ2-5,11
CASSLRGSSDWTQYF,TRBV28,TRBJ2-5,15
CASSEMRGQSIGELFF,TRBV14,TRBJ2-2,16
CASSWRRGGEDTQYF,TRBV27,TRBJ2-3,15
CASWGQNLNTEAFF,TRBV19,TRBJ1-1,14
CASSTSGRSYEQYF,TRBV28,TRBJ2-7,14
CASSLEQSQETQYF,TRBV7-7,TRBJ2-5,14
CASSPIGQGGTEAFF,TRBV18,TRBJ1-1,15
CASSQGAGELFF,TRBV19,TRBJ2-2,12